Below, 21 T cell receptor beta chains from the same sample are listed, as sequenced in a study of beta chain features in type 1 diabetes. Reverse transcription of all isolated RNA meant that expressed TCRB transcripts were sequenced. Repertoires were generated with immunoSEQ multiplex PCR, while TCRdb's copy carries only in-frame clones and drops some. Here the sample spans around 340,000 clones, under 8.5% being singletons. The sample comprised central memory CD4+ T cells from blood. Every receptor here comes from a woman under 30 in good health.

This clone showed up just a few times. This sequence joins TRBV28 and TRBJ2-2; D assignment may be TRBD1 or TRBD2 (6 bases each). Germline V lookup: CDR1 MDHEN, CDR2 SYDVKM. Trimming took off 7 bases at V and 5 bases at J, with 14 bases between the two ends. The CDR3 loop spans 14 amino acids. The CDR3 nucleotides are TGTGCCAGCACCGGGGGCGGTCGGACCGGGGAGCTGTTTTTT. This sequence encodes CASTGGGRTGELFF.

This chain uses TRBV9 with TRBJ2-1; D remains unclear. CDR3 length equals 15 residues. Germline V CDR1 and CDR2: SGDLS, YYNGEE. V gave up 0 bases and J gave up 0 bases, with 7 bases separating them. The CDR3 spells CASSVGHSSYNEQFF. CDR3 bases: TGTGCCAGCAGCGTAGGCCATAGCTCCTACAATGAGCAGTTCTTC.

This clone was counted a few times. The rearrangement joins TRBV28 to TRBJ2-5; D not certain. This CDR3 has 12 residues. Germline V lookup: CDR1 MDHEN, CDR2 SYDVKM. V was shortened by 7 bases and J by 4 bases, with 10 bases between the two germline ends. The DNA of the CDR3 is TGTGCCAGCACCGCAACTGGAGAGACCCAGTACTTC. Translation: CASTATGETQYF.

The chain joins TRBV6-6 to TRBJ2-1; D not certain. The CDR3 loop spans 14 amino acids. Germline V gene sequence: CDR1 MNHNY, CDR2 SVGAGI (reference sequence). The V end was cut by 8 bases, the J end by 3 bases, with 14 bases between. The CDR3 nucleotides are TGTGCCAGCCTGCTTTCGGTGAACTACAATGAGCAGTTCTTC. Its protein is CASLLSVNYNEQFF.

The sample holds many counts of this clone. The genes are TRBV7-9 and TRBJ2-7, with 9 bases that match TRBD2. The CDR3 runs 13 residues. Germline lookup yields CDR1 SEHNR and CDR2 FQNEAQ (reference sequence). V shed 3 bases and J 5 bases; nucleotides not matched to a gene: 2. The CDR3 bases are TGTGCCAGCAGCTTGGGACTAGCAAACGAGCAGTACTTC. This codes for CASSLGLANEQYF.

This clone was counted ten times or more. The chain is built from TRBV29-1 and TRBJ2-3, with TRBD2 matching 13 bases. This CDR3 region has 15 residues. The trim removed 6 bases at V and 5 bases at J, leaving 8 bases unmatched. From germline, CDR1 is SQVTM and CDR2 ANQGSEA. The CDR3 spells CSVNGLAGVIDTQYF. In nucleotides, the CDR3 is TGCAGCGTCAATGGACTAGCGGGAGTCATAGATACGCAGTATTTT.

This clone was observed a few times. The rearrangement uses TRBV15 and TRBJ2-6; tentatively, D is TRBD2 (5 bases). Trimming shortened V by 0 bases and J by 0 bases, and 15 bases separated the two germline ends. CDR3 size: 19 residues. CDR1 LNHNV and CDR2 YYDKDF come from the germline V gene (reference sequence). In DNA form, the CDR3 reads TGTGCCACCAGCAGAGATATGGACTCCCACTACTCTGGGGCCAACGTCCTGACTTTC. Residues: CATSRDMDSHYSGANVLTF.

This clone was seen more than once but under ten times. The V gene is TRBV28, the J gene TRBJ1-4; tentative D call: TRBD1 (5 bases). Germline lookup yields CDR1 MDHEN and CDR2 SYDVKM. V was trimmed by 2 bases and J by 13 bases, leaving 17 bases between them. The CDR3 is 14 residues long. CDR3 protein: CASSLTGGWRVLFF. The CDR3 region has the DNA TGTGCCAGCAGTTTAACAGGCGGATGGAGGGTACTGTTTTTT.

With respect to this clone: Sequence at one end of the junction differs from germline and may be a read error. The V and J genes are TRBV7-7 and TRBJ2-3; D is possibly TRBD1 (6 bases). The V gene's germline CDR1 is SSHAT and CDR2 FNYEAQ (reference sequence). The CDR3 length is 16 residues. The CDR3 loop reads CASSLGTSTSTDTQYF. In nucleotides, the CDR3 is TGTGCTAGCAGCTTGGGGACAAGCACTAGCACAGATACGCAGTATTTT.

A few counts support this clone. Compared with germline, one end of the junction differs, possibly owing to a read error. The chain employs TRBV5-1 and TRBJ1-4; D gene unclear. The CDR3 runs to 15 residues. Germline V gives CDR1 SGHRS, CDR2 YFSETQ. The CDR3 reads CASRFGVGSNEKLFF. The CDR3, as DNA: TGCGCCAGCCGCTTCGGGGTCGGGTCTAATGAAAAACTGTTTTTT.

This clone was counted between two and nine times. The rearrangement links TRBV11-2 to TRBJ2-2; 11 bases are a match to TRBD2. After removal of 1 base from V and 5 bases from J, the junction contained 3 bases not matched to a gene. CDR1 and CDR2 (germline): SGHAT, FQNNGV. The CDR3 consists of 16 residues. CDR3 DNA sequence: TGTGCCAGCAGCTTAGCGACTAGCGGGATAACCGGGGAGCTGTTTTTT. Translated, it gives CASSLATSGITGELFF.

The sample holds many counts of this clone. The CDR3 sequence is CASSRTGNTEAFF. DNA of the CDR3: TGTGCCAGCAGCCGAACAGGGAACACTGAAGCTTTCTTT. V gene TRBV14 combines with J gene TRBJ1-1, with D possibly being TRBD1 (5 bases). This CDR3 spans 13 amino acids. Germline V gene data show CDR1 as SGHDN and CDR2 as FVKESK. Trimming cost V 4 bases and J 1 base, with 7 bases left between them.

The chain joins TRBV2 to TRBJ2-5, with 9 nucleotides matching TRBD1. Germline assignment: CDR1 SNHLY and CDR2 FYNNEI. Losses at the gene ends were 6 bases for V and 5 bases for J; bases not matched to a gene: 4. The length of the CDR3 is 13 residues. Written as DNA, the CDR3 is TGTGCCAGCAGCACAGGGGGCACGGAGACCCAGTACTTC. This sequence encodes CASSTGGTETQYF.

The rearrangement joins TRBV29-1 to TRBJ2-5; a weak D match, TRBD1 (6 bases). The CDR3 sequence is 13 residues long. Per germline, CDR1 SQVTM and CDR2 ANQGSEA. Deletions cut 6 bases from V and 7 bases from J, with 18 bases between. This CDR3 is CSVNRDRQRTQYF. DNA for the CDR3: TGCAGCGTCAACAGGGATAGGCAGCGGACCCAGTACTTC.

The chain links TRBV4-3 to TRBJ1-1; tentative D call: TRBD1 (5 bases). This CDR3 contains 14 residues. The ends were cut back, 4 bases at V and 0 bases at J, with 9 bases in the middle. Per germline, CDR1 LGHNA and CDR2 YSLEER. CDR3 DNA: TGCGCCAGCAGCCCGGGACTTTTGAACACTGAAGCTTTCTTT. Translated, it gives CASSPGLLNTEAFF.

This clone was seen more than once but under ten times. CDR3 region: CASSLGGTSGSLGETQYF. The CDR3 DNA follows: TGTGCCAGCAGCTTAGGTGGGACTAGCGGGAGTCTCGGAGAGACCCAGTACTTC. The chain couples TRBV11-2 to TRBJ2-5; 14 bases align to TRBD2. CDR3 size: 18 residues. The germline gives CDR1 SGHAT, CDR2 FQNNGV. Trimming took 1 base from V and 4 from J; bases not matched to a gene: 8.

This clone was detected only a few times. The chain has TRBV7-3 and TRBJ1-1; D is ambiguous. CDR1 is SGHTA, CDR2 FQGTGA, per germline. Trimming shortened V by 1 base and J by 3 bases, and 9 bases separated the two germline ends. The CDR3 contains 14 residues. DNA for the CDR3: TGTGCCAGCAGCTTAATGGGTCAGTACACTGAAGCTTTCTTT. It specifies CASSLMGQYTEAFF.

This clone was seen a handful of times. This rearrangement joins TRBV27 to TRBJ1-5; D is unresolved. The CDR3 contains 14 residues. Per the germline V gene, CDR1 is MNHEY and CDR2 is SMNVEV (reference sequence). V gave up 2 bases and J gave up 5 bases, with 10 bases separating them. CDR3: CASSLDVRYQPQHF. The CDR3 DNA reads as TGTGCCAGCAGTTTAGACGTACGTTATCAGCCCCAGCATTTT.

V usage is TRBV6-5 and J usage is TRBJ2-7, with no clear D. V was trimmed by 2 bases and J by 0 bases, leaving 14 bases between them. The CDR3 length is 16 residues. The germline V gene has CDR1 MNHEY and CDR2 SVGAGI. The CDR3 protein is CASSYGPLGLSYEQYF. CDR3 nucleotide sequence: TGTGCCAGCAGTTACGGACCATTGGGCCTCTCCTACGAGCAGTACTTC.

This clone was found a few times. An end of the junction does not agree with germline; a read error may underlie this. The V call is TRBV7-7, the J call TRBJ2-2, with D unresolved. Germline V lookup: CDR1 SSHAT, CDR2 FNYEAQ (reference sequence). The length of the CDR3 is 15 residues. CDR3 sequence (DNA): TGTGCTAGCAGCTTAGAGGCTGGGGTCACCGGGGAGCTGTTTTTT. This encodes CASSLEAGVTGELFF.

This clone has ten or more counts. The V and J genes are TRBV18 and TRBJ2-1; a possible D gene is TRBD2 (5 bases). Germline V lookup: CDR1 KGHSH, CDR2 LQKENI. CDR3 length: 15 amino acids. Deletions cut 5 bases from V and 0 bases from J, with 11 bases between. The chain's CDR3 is CASSFGVGSYNEQFF. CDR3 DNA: TGTGCCAGCTCATTCGGGGTCGGCTCCTACAATGAGCAGTTCTTC.